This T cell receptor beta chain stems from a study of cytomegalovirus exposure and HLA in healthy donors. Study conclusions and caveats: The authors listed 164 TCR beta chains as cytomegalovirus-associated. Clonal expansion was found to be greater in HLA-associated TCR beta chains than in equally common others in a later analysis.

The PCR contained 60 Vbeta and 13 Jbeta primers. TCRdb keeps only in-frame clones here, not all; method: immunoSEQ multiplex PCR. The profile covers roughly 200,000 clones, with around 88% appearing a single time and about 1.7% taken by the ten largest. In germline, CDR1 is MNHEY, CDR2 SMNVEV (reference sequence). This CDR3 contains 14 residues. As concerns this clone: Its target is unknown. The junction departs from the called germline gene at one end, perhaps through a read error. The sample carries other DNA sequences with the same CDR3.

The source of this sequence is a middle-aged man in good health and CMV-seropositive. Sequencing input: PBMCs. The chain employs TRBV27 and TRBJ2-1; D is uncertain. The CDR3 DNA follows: TGTGCCAGCAGTTCAGAGGCAGCCTACAATGAGCAATTCTTC. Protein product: CASSSEAAYNEQFF.